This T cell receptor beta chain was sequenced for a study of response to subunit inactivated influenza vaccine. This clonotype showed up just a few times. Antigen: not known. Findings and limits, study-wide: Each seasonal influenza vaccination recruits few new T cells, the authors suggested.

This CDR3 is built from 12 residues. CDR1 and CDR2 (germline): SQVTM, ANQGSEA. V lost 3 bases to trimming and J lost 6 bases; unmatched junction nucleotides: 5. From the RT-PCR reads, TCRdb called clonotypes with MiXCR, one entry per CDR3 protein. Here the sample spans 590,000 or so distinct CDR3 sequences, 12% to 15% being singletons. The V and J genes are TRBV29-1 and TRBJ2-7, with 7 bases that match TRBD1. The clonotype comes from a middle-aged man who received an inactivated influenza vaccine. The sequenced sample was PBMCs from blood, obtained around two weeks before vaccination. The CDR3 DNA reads TGCAGCGTTGAGAGGGGGCCCGGCGAGCAGTACTTC. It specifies CSVERGPGEQYF.